The clone carrying this T cell receptor (beta chain) was found many times. This entry belongs to a study of CD8+CD57+ T cells in acquired aplastic anemia. Profiling of TCR beta VDJ combinations and CDR3 sequences used genomic DNA as template. TCRdb reprocessed the reads via MiXCR and lists one record per CDR3 protein. The sample records roughly 220,000 distinct CDR3 sequences, about 62% being singletons. CD8+CD57+ cell expansion, shown by flow cytometry, had occurred in the patients selected for sequencing. Germline CDR1 SGHDT, CDR2 YYEEEE. The CDR3 totals 12 residues. V was pared by 2 bases and J by 7 bases, with 7 bases between.

This TCR derives from a human donor with aplastic anemia. The gene calls are TRBV5-6 and TRBJ2-1; D gene unclear. Sequencing input: sorted CD4+, CD8+, or CD8+CD57+ T cells (not recorded which) from PBMCs. The CDR3 coding sequence is TGTGCCAGCAGCTTAAGTTCGAATGAGCAGTTCTTC. Residues: CASSLSSNEQFF.